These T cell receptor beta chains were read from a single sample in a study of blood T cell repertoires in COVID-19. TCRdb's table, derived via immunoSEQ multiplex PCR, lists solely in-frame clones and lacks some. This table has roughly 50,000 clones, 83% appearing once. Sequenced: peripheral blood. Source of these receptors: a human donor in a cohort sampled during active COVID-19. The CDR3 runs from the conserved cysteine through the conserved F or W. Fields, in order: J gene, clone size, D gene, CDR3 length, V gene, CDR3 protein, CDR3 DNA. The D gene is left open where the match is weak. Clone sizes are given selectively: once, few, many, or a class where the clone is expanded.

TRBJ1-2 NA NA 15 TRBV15 CATSRGEHDNYGYTF TGTGCCACCAGCAGAGGGGAGCACGATAACTATGGCTACACCTTC
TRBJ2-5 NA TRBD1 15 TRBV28 CASSLTGTGLETQYF TGTGCCAGCAGTTTAACTGGGACAGGGTTGGAGACCCAGTACTTC
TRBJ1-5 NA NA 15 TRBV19 CASSRHSGESQPQHF TGTGCCAGTAGCCGACATTCAGGGGAGAGTCAGCCCCAGCATTTT
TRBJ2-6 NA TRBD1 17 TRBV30 CAWRRGRVGPGANVLTF TGTGCCTGGAGAAGGGGGCGCGTGGGTCCTGGGGCCAACGTCCTGACTTTC
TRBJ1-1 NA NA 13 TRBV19 CASSIGGRAEAFF TGTGCCAGTAGTATCGGGGGGAGGGCTGAAGCTTTCTTT
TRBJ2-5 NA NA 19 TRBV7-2 CASSLESRGQAETQETQYF TGTGCCAGCAGCTTAGAAAGTAGAGGACAAGCAGAAACCCAAGAGACCCAGTACTTC
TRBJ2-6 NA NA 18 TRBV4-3 CASSQDGSTYSGANVLTF TGCGCCAGCAGCCAAGATGGCAGTACATACTCTGGGGCCAACGTCCTGACTTTC
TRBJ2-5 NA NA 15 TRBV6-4 CASGGRQGSTETQYF TGTGCCAGCGGGGGGAGACAGGGATCAACGGAGACCCAGTACTTC
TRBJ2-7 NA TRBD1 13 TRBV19 CASSIDREGEQYF TGTGCCAGTAGTATCGACAGGGAAGGTGAGCAGTACTTC
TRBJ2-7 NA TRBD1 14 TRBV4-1 CASSPGQGAYEQYF TGCGCCAGCAGCCCGGGACAGGGCGCCTACGAGCAGTACTTC
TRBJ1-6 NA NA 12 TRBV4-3 CASSQFGSPLHF TGCGCCAGCAGCCAATTCGGGTCACCCCTCCACTTT
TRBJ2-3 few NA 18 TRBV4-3 CASSQNVLASLSTDTQYF TGCGCCAGCAGCCAAAATGTCCTAGCGTCGCTTAGCACAGATACGCAGTATTTT
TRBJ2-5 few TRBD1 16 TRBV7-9 CASSLGTGFHQETQYF TGTGCCAGCAGCCTCGGGACAGGTTTTCACCAAGAGACCCAGTACTTC
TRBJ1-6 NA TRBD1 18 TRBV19 CASSPRPGQGTQNSPLHF TGTGCCAGTAGTCCAAGGCCCGGACAGGGGACCCAAAATTCACCCCTCCACTTT
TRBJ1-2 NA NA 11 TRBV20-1 CSAPGSGGYTF TGCAGTGCCCCGGGGTCGGGGGGCTACACCTTC
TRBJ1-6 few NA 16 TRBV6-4 CASSDSLDRYNSPLHF TGTGCCAGCAGTGACTCGTTGGACAGATATAATTCACCCCTCCACTTT
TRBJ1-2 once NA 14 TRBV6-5 CASSIRGGNYGYTF TGTGCCAGCAGTATCAGGGGCGGTAACTATGGCTACACCTTC
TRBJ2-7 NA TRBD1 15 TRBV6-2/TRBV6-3 CASSARTGGPYEQYF TGTGCCAGCAGTGCGAGGACAGGGGGTCCCTACGAGCAGTACTTC
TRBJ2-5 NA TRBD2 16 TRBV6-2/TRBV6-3 CASSRTSGGLQETQYF TGTGCCAGCAGCAGGACTAGCGGGGGGCTCCAAGAGACCCAGTACTTC
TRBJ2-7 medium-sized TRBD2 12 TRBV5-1 CASRGVGTTEYF TGCGCCAGCAGGGGCGTAGGGACTACCGAGTACTTC
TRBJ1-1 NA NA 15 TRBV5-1 CASSLGWGRGTEAFF TGCGCCAGCAGCTTGGGATGGGGGCGAGGCACTGAAGCTTTCTTT
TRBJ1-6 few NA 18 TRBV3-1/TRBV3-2 CASSQARGGSSYNSPLHF TGTGCCAGCAGCCAAGCTCGTGGCGGGAGCTCCTATAATTCACCCCTCCACTTT
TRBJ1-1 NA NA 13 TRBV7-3 CASSFRANTEAFF TGTGCCAGCAGCTTCAGGGCGAACACTGAAGCTTTCTTT
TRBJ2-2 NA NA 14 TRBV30 CAGGGGVNTGELFF TGTGCCGGTGGAGGGGGGGTGAACACCGGGGAGCTGTTTTTT
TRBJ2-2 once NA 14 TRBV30 CAWKWGPNTGELFF TGTGCCTGGAAGTGGGGGCCAAACACCGGGGAGCTGTTTTTT
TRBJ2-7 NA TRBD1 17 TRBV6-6 CASSHRGGQGAVYEQYF TGTGCCAGCAGTCACAGAGGAGGACAGGGGGCTGTCTACGAGCAGTACTTC
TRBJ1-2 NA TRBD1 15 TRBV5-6 CASSSQGAKDYGYTF TGTGCCAGCAGCTCACAGGGGGCAAAGGACTATGGCTACACCTTC
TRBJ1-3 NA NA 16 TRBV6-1 CASSEHRESRRVPIYF TGTGCCAGCAGTGAACACCGGGAGTCACGAAGGGTCCCCATATATTTT
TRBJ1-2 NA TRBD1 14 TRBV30 CAWSSTGGAYGYTF TGTGCCTGGAGTTCCACAGGGGGAGCCTATGGCTACACCTTC
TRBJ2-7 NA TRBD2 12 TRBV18 CASSLGGDEQYF TGTGCCAGCTCACTCGGGGGGGACGAGCAGTACTTC
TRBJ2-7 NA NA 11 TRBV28 CASSSRYEQYF TGTGCCAGCAGTTCCCGTTACGAGCAGTACTTC
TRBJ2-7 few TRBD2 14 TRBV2 CASSDHGGVYEQYF TGTGCCAGCAGTGATCACGGGGGGGTATACGAGCAGTACTTC
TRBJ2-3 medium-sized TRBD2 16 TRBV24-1 CATSDFGSSGEDTQYF TGTGCCACCAGTGATTTTGGAAGTAGCGGGGAAGATACGCAGTATTTT
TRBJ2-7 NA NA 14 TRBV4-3 CASSQDGIPYEQYF TGCGCCAGCAGCCAAGACGGTATTCCCTACGAGCAGTACTTC
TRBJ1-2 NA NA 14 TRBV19 CASSSAAGRYGYTF TGTGCCAGTAGCAGCGCTGCAGGGAGGTATGGCTACACCTTC
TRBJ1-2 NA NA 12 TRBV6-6 CASKEVTYGYTF TGTGCCAGCAAGGAGGTTACGTATGGCTACACCTTC
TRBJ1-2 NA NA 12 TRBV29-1 CSVAMGAGGYTF TGCAGCGTTGCTATGGGGGCCGGGGGCTACACCTTC
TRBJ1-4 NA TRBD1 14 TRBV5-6 CASSRTGGPEELFF TGTGCCAGCAGCCGTACAGGGGGCCCTGAGGAACTGTTTTTT
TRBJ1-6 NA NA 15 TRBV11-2 CASSLVLLGASPLHF TGTGCCAGCAGCTTAGTCCTTTTAGGAGCCTCACCCCTCCACTTT
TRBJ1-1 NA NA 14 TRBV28 CASSRLYRVSEAFF TGTGCCAGCAGCCGCTTGTACAGGGTCTCTGAAGCTTTCTTT
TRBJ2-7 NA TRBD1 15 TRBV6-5 CASSYSGTGTYEQYF TGTGCCAGCAGTTACTCCGGGACAGGGACCTACGAGCAGTACTTC
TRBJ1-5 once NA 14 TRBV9 CASSVGFRGQPQHF TGTGCCAGCAGCGTAGGGTTTCGGGGTCAGCCCCAGCATTTT
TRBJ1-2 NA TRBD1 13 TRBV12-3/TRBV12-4 CASSLWDRAGYTF TGTGCCAGCAGTTTGTGGGACAGGGCTGGCTACACCTTC
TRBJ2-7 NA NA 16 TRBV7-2 CASSLQGGGRGTEQYF TGTGCCAGCAGCTTACAGGGTGGTGGCAGGGGTACCGAGCAGTACTTC
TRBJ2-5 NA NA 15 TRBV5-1 CASSSSGASQETQYF TGCGCCAGCAGCTCCTCAGGGGCGTCTCAAGAGACCCAGTACTTC
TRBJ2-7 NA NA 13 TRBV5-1 CASSLVLSSEQYF TGCGCCAGCAGCTTGGTGTTGTCCAGCGAGCAGTACTTC
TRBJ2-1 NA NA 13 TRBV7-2 CASSLAAGDEQFF TGTGCCAGCAGCTTAGCGGCCGGGGATGAGCAGTTCTTC
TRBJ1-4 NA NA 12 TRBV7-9 CASSLVQEKLFF TGTGCCAGCAGCTTAGTGCAGGAAAAACTGTTTTTT
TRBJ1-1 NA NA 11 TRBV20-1 CSVAHNTEAFF TGCAGTGTCGCGCACAACACTGAAGCTTTCTTT
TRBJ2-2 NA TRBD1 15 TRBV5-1 CASSPGQGNTGELFF TGCGCCAGTAGTCCTGGACAGGGGAACACCGGGGAGCTGTTTTTT
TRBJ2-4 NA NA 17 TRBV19 CASSMWGELTGQNIQYF TGTGCCAGTAGTATGTGGGGCGAATTAACTGGACAAAACATTCAGTACTTC
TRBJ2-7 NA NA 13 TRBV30 CAWTRSGGYEQYF TGTGCCTGGACTCGATCAGGGGGGTACGAGCAGTACTTC
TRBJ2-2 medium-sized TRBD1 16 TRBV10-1 CASSEGTGRVTGELFF TGCGCCAGCAGTGAAGGGACAGGGAGGGTAACCGGGGAGCTGTTTTTT
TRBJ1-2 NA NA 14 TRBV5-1 CASRKTESQGGYTF TGCGCCAGCAGAAAGACGGAGTCGCAGGGCGGCTACACCTTC
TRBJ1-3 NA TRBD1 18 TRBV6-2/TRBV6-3 CASSPPGTGALSGNTIYF TGTGCCAGCAGTCCCCCCGGGACAGGGGCTCTCTCTGGAAACACCATATATTTT
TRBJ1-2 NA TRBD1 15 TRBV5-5 CASSLVTGGNYGYTF TGTGCCAGCAGCCTGGTGACAGGGGGAAACTATGGCTACACCTTC